The 21 T cell receptor beta chains listed next were all sequenced from one sample in a study of blood T cell repertoires in COVID-19. Sequencing used immunoSEQ multiplex PCR; TCRdb keeps in-frame clones, though not all of them. Here the sample spans approximately 300,000 clones, 92% being singletons. Sequencing was carried out using PBMCs or T cells enriched from blood (not recorded which). These receptors all come from a woman under 40 who had recovered from COVID-19.

J is TRBJ1-1 and V is TRBV5-4; D gene ambiguous. The CDR3 runs to 15 residues. With 0 bases removed from V and 3 bases from J, the gap between germline ends came to 12 bases. CDR1 and CDR2 from the germline V gene are SGHNT and YYREEE (reference sequence). CDR3 amino acids: CASSLGTGFYTEAFF. The CDR3 DNA reads as TGTGCCAGCAGCTTGGGCACGGGATTTTACACTGAAGCTTTCTTT.

This rearrangement joins TRBV18 to TRBJ2-5; D not resolved. CDR1 is KGHSH, CDR2 LQKENI, per germline. CDR3 length equals 16 residues. The V end was cut by 3 bases, the J end by 5 bases, with 19 bases between. CDR3 DNA sequence: TGTGCCAGCTCACCGACGGTGGGCCAAGCAACCGAGACCCAGTACTTC. It is translated as CASSPTVGQATETQYF.

This chain links TRBV18 with TRBJ1-1; D gene ambiguous. The V gene's germline CDR1 is KGHSH and CDR2 LQKENI. This CDR3 contains 13 residues. Trimming shortened V by 3 bases and J by 0 bases, and 5 bases separated the two germline ends. The chain's CDR3 is CASSPQVNTEAFF. DNA of the CDR3: TGTGCCAGCTCACCGCAGGTGAACACTGAAGCTTTCTTT.

This clone appeared once. The CDR3 DNA reads as TGTGCCAGCAGCTTCGGACTAGCCGCCGGGGAGCTGTTTTTT. As protein: CASSFGLAAGELFF. The chain recombines TRBV5-6 with TRBJ2-2; 8 nucleotides agree with TRBD2. After removal of 2 bases from V and 6 bases from J, the junction contained 3 bases not matched to a gene. The CDR3 runs 14 residues. In germline, CDR1 is SGHDT, CDR2 YYEEEE.

This chain joins TRBV10-2 and TRBJ2-7; 7 bases are a match to TRBD1. The V gene end was trimmed by 6 bases and the J gene end by 2 bases; junction bases not matched to a gene: 4. Per the germline V gene, CDR1 is WSHSY and CDR2 is SAAADI. CDR3 length: 13 amino acids. This chain's CDR3 is CASRPGQPYEQYF. The CDR3 coding sequence is TGCGCCAGCAGACCGGGACAGCCCTACGAGCAGTACTTC.

The CDR3 protein is CASSSSETYTEAFF. The CDR3 bases are TGTGCCAGCAGTTCGTCAGAAACCTACACTGAAGCTTTCTTT. The chain carries TRBV28 and TRBJ1-1; D call uncertain. CDR3 size: 14 residues. Per the germline V gene, CDR1 is MDHEN and CDR2 is SYDVKM. V was shortened by 4 bases and J by 3 bases, with 12 bases between the two germline ends.

In nucleotides, the CDR3 is TGTGCCAGTAGTAACCTGAGGGAAGAGACCCAGTACTTC. It translates to CASSNLREETQYF. V and J are TRBV19 and TRBJ2-5, with a weak D call TRBD2 (5 bases). V lost 4 bases and J 3 bases, leaving 9 bases between the germline ends. The CDR3 contains 13 residues. Germline CDR1 is LNHDA and CDR2 is SQIVND (reference sequence).

V usage is TRBV6-5 and J usage is TRBJ1-3; 7 bases align to TRBD1. Germline V gene data show CDR1 as MNHEY and CDR2 as SVGAGI. CDR3 length: 14 amino acids. The V segment lost 8 bases and the J segment 7 bases; nucleotides outside the gene matches: 11. The CDR3 spells CASGEPLRGNTIYF. The CDR3 DNA follows: TGTGCCAGCGGGGAACCTCTCAGGGGGAACACCATATATTTT.

J is TRBJ2-3 and V is TRBV15, with TRBD2 identical over 7 bases. This CDR3 has 14 amino acids. Germline lookup yields CDR1 LNHNV and CDR2 YYDKDF (reference sequence). The V segment lost 1 base and the J segment 8 bases; nucleotides outside the gene matches: 6. As DNA, the CDR3 is TGTGCCACCAGCAGAGCAGGATCGGGGGGTACGCAGTATTTT. It is translated as CATSRAGSGGTQYF.

This clone was seen a single time. J is TRBJ1-5 and V is TRBV20-1; no clear D. Looked up from germline, CDR1 is DFQATT and CDR2 is SNEGSKA (reference sequence). Trimming shortened V by 3 bases and J by 0 bases, and 9 bases separated the two germline ends. There are 14 residues in the CDR3. The CDR3 DNA sequence: TGCAGTGCTAGTGCAGGTACTAGCAATCAGCCCCAGCATTTT. Encoded protein: CSASAGTSNQPQHF.

The chain carries TRBV9 and TRBJ2-2; D remains unclear. The CDR3 length is 13 residues. The V end lost 1 base, the J end lost 6 bases, and 7 bases lay between the germline ends. Per the germline V gene, CDR1 is SGDLS and CDR2 is YYNGEE. The CDR3 region is CASSVRFPGELFF. The CDR3 DNA sequence: TGTGCCAGCAGCGTACGGTTTCCCGGGGAGCTGTTTTTT.

This chain connects TRBV28 to TRBJ1-2; 8 bases fit TRBD1. The germline V gene encodes CDR1 MDHEN and CDR2 SYDVKM. Germline trimming cut 5 bases from V and 4 bases from J; bases unmatched to any gene: 9. CDR3 length: 15 residues. Written as DNA, the CDR3 is TGTGCCAGCAGTCCCCCCGGACAGGGCGGCTATGGCTACACCTTC. Its translation: CASSPPGQGGYGYTF.

The V call is TRBV7-9, the J call TRBJ1-4, with D possibly TRBD1 on 5 matching bases. V lost 4 bases to trimming and J lost 4 bases, with 13 bases between them. CDR1 is SEHNR and CDR2 is FQNEAQ in the germline V gene (reference sequence). The CDR3 is made up of 15 amino acids. CDR3 loop: CASSSADSYNEKLFF. The CDR3 bases are TGTGCCAGCAGCTCCGCTGACAGCTATAATGAAAAACTGTTTTTT.

This clone was seen just once. This chain connects TRBV25-1 to TRBJ1-2; D unresolved. Germline V CDR1 and CDR2: MGHDK, SYGVNS. V was cut by 3 bases and J by 4 bases, with 6 bases left in between. The CDR3 extends over 12 amino acids. CDR3 amino acids: CASSERFYGYTF. The CDR3 DNA follows: TGTGCCAGCAGTGAGCGCTTCTATGGCTACACCTTC.

The J gene is TRBJ2-3, the V gene TRBV2; 10 nucleotides agree with TRBD2. Germline V gives CDR1 SNHLY, CDR2 FYNNEI. This CDR3 contains 15 residues. With 5 bases clipped from V and 1 base from J, the junction kept 3 bases outside the gene matches. CDR3 amino acids: CASSPLAGGTDTQYF. The CDR3 DNA is TGTGCCAGCAGTCCTCTAGCGGGGGGCACAGATACGCAGTATTTT.

The V and J genes are TRBV23-1 and TRBJ1-1; 9 positions agree with TRBD1. TRBV23-1 is an ORF for which the function is uncertain. This CDR3 region has 21 residues. The V segment lost 0 bases and the J segment 7 bases; nucleotides outside the gene matches: 24. This CDR3 is CASSQSSCALVGTGLWHEAFF. Written as DNA, the CDR3 is TGCGCCAGCAGTCAATCTAGTTGTGCGTTAGTCGGGACAGGGCTTTGGCATGAAGCTTTCTTT.

The sample holds a few counts of this clone. V gene TRBV9 combines with J gene TRBJ2-1; D uncertain. This CDR3 spans 16 amino acids. The V gene lost 0 bases and the J gene lost 0 bases, with 10 bases spanning the gap. CDR1 and CDR2 from the germline V gene are SGDLS and YYNGEE. This CDR3 is CASSVDPGLSYNEQFF. The CDR3 nucleotides are TGTGCCAGCAGCGTAGATCCCGGTCTCTCCTACAATGAGCAGTTCTTC. Supplemented by reference TRBV9 and TRBJ2-1, the full variable domain reads DSGVTQTPKHLITATGQRVTLRCSPRSGDLSVYWYQQSLDQGLQFLIQYYNGEERAKGNILERFSAQQFPDLHSELNLSSLELGDSALYFCASSVDPGLSYNEQFFGPGTRLTVL.

The rearrangement joins TRBV28 to TRBJ2-7; TRBD2 might be the D (5 bases). Trimming pared 3 bases from V and 3 bases from J, leaving 12 bases between. Germline V CDR1 and CDR2: MDHEN, SYDVKM. The CDR3 extends over 14 amino acids. The CDR3: CASSLGAVVYEQYF. The CDR3 coding sequence is TGTGCCAGCAGTTTGGGAGCGGTTGTCTACGAGCAGTACTTC.

The genes are TRBV7-9 and TRBJ1-1, with D unclear. This CDR3 has 15 amino acids. The V end was cut by 0 bases, the J end by 11 bases, with 19 bases between. Germline CDR1 SEHNR, CDR2 FQNEAQ (reference sequence). The CDR3 reads CASSLASGRSGKAFF. The CDR3 DNA reads as TGTGCCAGCAGCTTAGCGTCGGGGAGATCTGGAAAGGCTTTCTTT.

The V call is TRBV5-1, the J call TRBJ1-4, with 7 bases identical to TRBD1. Germline V lookup: CDR1 SGHRS, CDR2 YFSETQ. The junction had 5 bases not matched to a gene; V was cut back by 4 bases and J by 8 bases. The CDR3 spans 13 residues. CDR3 sequence reads: CASSTDRSEKLFF. In DNA form, the CDR3 reads TGCGCCAGCAGCACGGACAGGTCGGAAAAACTGTTTTTT.

The chain is built from TRBV28 and TRBJ1-2, with 7 positions matching TRBD1. CDR3 length: 18 amino acids. Per germline, CDR1 MDHEN and CDR2 SYDVKM. J lost 1 base, V lost 6 bases, and 17 bases had no gene match. The CDR3 DNA reads TGTGCCAGCAGCTCCGACAGGGCCATGTTCGGGAGTAACTATGGCTACACCTTC. Translation gives CASSSDRAMFGSNYGYTF.